This TCR beta chain was observed in a study of blood T cell repertoires in COVID-19. Across the study: Researchers got acute and convalescent COVID-19 samples from the United States, Italy and Spain. T cells, B-cell-depleted T cells, or PBMCs supplied cDNA or gDNA.

CDR1 is SGHRS, CDR2 YFSETQ, per germline. Trimming took off 4 bases at V and 6 bases at J, with 17 bases between the two ends. The CDR3 sequence is 16 residues long. Seattle researchers signed up patients amid active infection and tracked them longitudinally. In the original processing: Counts of nucleated cells, estimated from reference gene primer amplification, were obtained. Clones were read by immunoSEQ multiplex PCR, and TCRdb kept only the in-frame ones, dropping some. The V and J calls and clone size come from that table; D and trimming were worked out from the DNA. The table records about 210,000 clones, approximately 81% of them present only once.

This receptor was obtained from a woman older than 75 with COVID-19, enrolled during active disease. Sequences were obtained from peripheral blood. This chain joins TRBV5-1 and TRBJ1-6; maybe TRBD1 (5 bases). The CDR3 region is CASSQAPGGANSPLHF. DNA for the CDR3: TGCGCCAGCAGCCAGGCCCCTGGAGGGGCTAATTCACCCCTCCACTTT.